This T cell receptor (beta chain) was documented in a study of CD8 T cells in Susac syndrome. Regarding the study as a whole: The authors acknowledged that their TCR sequencing and HLA analysis involved a relatively small number of individuals.

Negative isolation was used for CD8+ and CD4+ T cells and FACS enrichment for TEMRA cells. RNA in amounts of roughly 0.5 to 1 ug was reverse transcribed with random hexamers. Multiplex PCR with immunoSEQ amplified the TCR beta CDR3 across 54 Vbeta and 13 Jbeta. TCRdb reprocessed the immunoSEQ multiplex PCR reads with MiXCR, giving one entry per CDR3 protein. The table includes approximately 110,000 distinct CDR3 sequences, about 95% detected once. As for this clonotype: The antigen is unknown.

This TCR was recovered from a human donor in good health. The sample comprised CD4+ T cells from PBMCs.

The CDR3 is CASSPLGQGNSNQPQHF. CDR3 nucleotides: TGTGCCAGCAGTCCCCTTGGACAGGGCAATAGCAATCAGCCCCAGCATTTT. J is TRBJ1-5 and V is TRBV27; 8 nucleotides agree with TRBD1. The CDR3 totals 17 residues. Trimming cost V 5 bases and J 0 bases; bases outside gene matches: 9. Germline-derived CDR1 and CDR2 are MNHEY and SMNVEV (reference sequence).